A selection of T cell receptor beta chains follows, all from one sample in a study of T-cell reconstitution after alpha-beta-depleted transplantation in children. MiXCR, run by TCRdb on the PCR reads, gives a single entry per CDR3 protein. The repertoire includes roughly 98,000 distinct CDR3 sequences, roughly a sixth of them detected once, and roughly a fifth sits in the top ten. The starting material was PBMCs, mostly from graft donor cells, obtained 180 days after TCRalphabeta/CD19-depleted stem cell transplant. These receptors originate from a male patient between 2 and 10 years old who had a stem cell transplant for acute lymphoblastic leukemia, so the T cells may come from the graft donor. Both conserved end residues are part of each CDR3. The D gene is left open where the match is weak. Rows give clone size only sometimes, using once, few, many, or a class for an expanded clone.

clone_size: few; j_call: TRBJ1-3; d_call: .; v_call: TRBV3-1; cdr3_nt: TGTGCCAGCAGCCAAGGCCAACTTGCTGGAAACACCATATATTTT; cdr3_aa: CASSQGQLAGNTIYF
clone_size: many; j_call: TRBJ2-1; d_call: .; v_call: TRBV7-9; cdr3_nt: TGTGCCAGCAGCTTAGACGGCGGAAACTCCTACAATGAGCAGTTCTTC; cdr3_aa: CASSLDGGNSYNEQFF
clone_size: many; j_call: TRBJ2-7; d_call: TRBD2; v_call: TRBV10-2; cdr3_nt: TGCGCCAGCATGACTAGCGGAGTCTACGAGCAGTACTTC; cdr3_aa: CASMTSGVYEQYF
clone_size: few; j_call: TRBJ1-1; d_call: .; v_call: TRBV29-1; cdr3_nt: TGCGCCACCGGACAGCCCACTGAAGCTTTCTTT; cdr3_aa: CATGQPTEAFF
clone_size: few; j_call: TRBJ2-2; d_call: .; v_call: TRBV15; cdr3_nt: TGTGCCACCAGCAGAGTAGTCATTGGGGTTGAGAACACCGGGGAGCTGTTTTTT; cdr3_aa: CATSRVVIGVENTGELFF
clone_size: .; j_call: TRBJ2-7; d_call: TRBD1; v_call: TRBV6-5; cdr3_nt: TGTGCCAGCAGTTACGGGACAGGGGGGAAGAACGAGCAGTACTTC; cdr3_aa: CASSYGTGGKNEQYF
clone_size: few; j_call: TRBJ2-1; d_call: .; v_call: TRBV24-1; cdr3_nt: TGTGCCACCAGCACCCCCTCCTTGGGCCTTACCAATGAGCAGTTCTTC; cdr3_aa: CATSTPSLGLTNEQFF
clone_size: few; j_call: TRBJ2-3; d_call: .; v_call: TRBV30; cdr3_nt: TGTGCCTGGAGTGGGGGTAGCTTTAGGCCAGATACGCAGTATTTT; cdr3_aa: CAWSGGSFRPDTQYF
clone_size: few; j_call: TRBJ1-5; d_call: .; v_call: TRBV7-2; cdr3_nt: TGTGCCAGCAGACCCCGGGACCAGCATTTT; cdr3_aa: CASRPRDQHF
clone_size: few; j_call: TRBJ2-2; d_call: .; v_call: TRBV11-3; cdr3_nt: TGTGCCAGCAGCCCCGGTGGCAGGGGGAACACCGGGGAGCTGTTTTTT; cdr3_aa: CASSPGGRGNTGELFF
clone_size: few; j_call: TRBJ1-4; d_call: .; v_call: TRBV12-3/TRBV12-4; cdr3_nt: TGTGCCAGCAGTGAGGGACAACGTAGGACAGAGGCCCTCTCTTACGAAAAACTGTTTTTT; cdr3_aa: CASSEGQRRTEALSYEKLFF
clone_size: .; j_call: TRBJ1-5; d_call: TRBD1; v_call: TRBV12-3/TRBV12-4; cdr3_nt: TGTGCCAGCGGGGGACAGGGGGGGATTCAGCCCCAGCATTTT; cdr3_aa: CASGGQGGIQPQHF
clone_size: few; j_call: TRBJ2-6; d_call: .; v_call: TRBV18; cdr3_nt: TGTGCCAGCTCAACCCGGCAAGCTGGGGCCAACGTCCTGACTTTC; cdr3_aa: CASSTRQAGANVLTF
clone_size: .; j_call: TRBJ2-3; d_call: .; v_call: TRBV5-6; cdr3_nt: TGTGCCAGCAGCCCGTCCGGGGAAGATACGCAGTATTTT; cdr3_aa: CASSPSGEDTQYF
clone_size: .; j_call: TRBJ2-1; d_call: .; v_call: TRBV5-1; cdr3_nt: TGCGCCAGCAGCGCAGCCCCAGGGACCTACAATGAGCAGTTCTTC; cdr3_aa: CASSAAPGTYNEQFF
clone_size: few; j_call: TRBJ2-5; d_call: .; v_call: TRBV12-3/TRBV12-4; cdr3_nt: TGTGCTAGCGACGCAGAGACCCAGTACTTC; cdr3_aa: CASDAETQYF
clone_size: .; j_call: TRBJ2-5; d_call: .; v_call: TRBV6-1; cdr3_nt: TGTGCCAGCAGTGAGCGGGTCCAAGAGACCCAGTACTTC; cdr3_aa: CASSERVQETQYF
clone_size: few; j_call: TRBJ2-3; d_call: TRBD2; v_call: TRBV11-2; cdr3_nt: TGTGCCAGCAGCTTACCCGTCTTTGGGCGGGGGGGCATTGATACGCAGTATTTT; cdr3_aa: CASSLPVFGRGGIDTQYF
clone_size: few; j_call: TRBJ1-6; d_call: .; v_call: TRBV3-1; cdr3_nt: TGTGCCAGCAGCCTCACAGCGAGCTCCTATAATTCACCCCTCCACTTT; cdr3_aa: CASSLTASSYNSPLHF
clone_size: few; j_call: TRBJ2-5; d_call: .; v_call: TRBV27; cdr3_nt: TGTGCCAGCTGGAACCAAGAGACCCAGTACTTC; cdr3_aa: CASWNQETQYF
clone_size: .; j_call: TRBJ1-1; d_call: .; v_call: TRBV4-1; cdr3_nt: TGCGCCAGCAGCCAGACGTGGGTACAGTTCATGAACACTGAAGCTTTCTTT; cdr3_aa: CASSQTWVQFMNTEAFF
clone_size: few; j_call: TRBJ1-1; d_call: .; v_call: TRBV20-1; cdr3_nt: TGCAGTGCTTCCTCGGGGAAACGCGAGAACACTGAAGCTTTCTTT; cdr3_aa: CSASSGKRENTEAFF
clone_size: .; j_call: TRBJ2-5; d_call: .; v_call: TRBV7-9; cdr3_nt: TGTGGCAGCAGCTTACGAGGCGGAGAGACCCGGTACTTC; cdr3_aa: CGSSLRGGETRYF
clone_size: .; j_call: TRBJ1-1; d_call: .; v_call: TRBV7-2; cdr3_nt: TGTGCCAGCAGCTACGCTCGGGGAGGGGGAACTGAAGCTTTCTTT; cdr3_aa: CASSYARGGGTEAFF
clone_size: .; j_call: TRBJ1-1; d_call: TRBD1; v_call: TRBV20-1; cdr3_nt: TGCAGTGCTAGGGGGTGGGGGACAGTGAACACTGAAGCTTTCTTT; cdr3_aa: CSARGWGTVNTEAFF
clone_size: .; j_call: TRBJ2-1; d_call: TRBD2; v_call: TRBV20-1; cdr3_nt: TGCAGCGCTAGACCGGGAGGGCCTTCCGGATACAATGAGCAGTTCTTC; cdr3_aa: CSARPGGPSGYNEQFF
clone_size: many; j_call: TRBJ2-1; d_call: .; v_call: TRBV9; cdr3_nt: TGTGCCAGCAGCGTACGAACAGACTTAGGCTCCTACAATGAGCAGTTCTTC; cdr3_aa: CASSVRTDLGSYNEQFF
clone_size: few; j_call: TRBJ2-1; d_call: .; v_call: TRBV7-8; cdr3_nt: TGTGCCAGCAGCCTGAACATATTAACCTACAATGAGCAGTTCTTC; cdr3_aa: CASSLNILTYNEQFF